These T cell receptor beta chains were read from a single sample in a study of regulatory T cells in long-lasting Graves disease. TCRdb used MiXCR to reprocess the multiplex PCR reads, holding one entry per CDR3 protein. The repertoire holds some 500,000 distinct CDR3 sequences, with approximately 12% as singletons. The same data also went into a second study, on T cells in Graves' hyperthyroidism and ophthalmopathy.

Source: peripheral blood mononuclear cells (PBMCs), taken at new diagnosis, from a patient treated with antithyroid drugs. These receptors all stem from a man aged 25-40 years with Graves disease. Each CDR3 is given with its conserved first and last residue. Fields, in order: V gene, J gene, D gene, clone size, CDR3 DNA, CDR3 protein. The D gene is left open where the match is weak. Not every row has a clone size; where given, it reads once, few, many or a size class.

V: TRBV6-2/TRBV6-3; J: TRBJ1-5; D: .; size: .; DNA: TGTGCCAGCAGCCGCTCCCGGGGGGAGAATCAGCCCCAGCATTTT; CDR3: CASSRSRGENQPQHF
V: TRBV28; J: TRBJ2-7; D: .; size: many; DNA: .; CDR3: CASSSSTKFSYEQYF
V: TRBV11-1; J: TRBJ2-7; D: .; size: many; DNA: TGTGCCAGCAGCTCCTGGAGAACCGAGTCGGACGAGCAGTACTTC; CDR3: CASSSWRTESDEQYF
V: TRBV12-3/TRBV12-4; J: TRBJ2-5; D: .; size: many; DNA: TGTGCCAGCAGAAGGGGGGCGGGAGAGACCCAGTACTTC; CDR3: CASRRGAGETQYF
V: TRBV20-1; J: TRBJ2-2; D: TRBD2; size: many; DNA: TGCAGTGCCCAGACTAGCGGGAACACCGGGGAGCTGTTTTTT; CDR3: CSAQTSGNTGELFF
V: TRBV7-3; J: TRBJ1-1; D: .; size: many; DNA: TGTGCCAGCAGCTTAAGAGGCCGACGGGACCCACGACCCACTGAAGCTTTCTTT; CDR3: CASSLRGRRDPRPTEAFF
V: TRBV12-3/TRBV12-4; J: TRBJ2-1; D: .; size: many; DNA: TGTGCCAGCAGTTTTGGGGGAGGTCGCAGTTTAAATGAGCAGTTCTTC; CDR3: CASSFGGGRSLNEQFF
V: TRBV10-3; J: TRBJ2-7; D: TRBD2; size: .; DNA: TGTGCCATCAGTGAGTCTGCGACTAGCGGGAGAATTAGGACCTACGAGCAGTACTTC; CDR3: CAISESATSGRIRTYEQYF
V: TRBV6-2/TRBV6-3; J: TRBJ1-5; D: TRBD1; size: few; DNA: TGTGCCAGCAGCAGGACAGGGGGAAGTCAGCCCCAGCATTTT; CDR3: CASSRTGGSQPQHF
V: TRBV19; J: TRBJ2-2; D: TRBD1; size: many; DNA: TGTGCCAGTAGTAATGGACAGGGGTACACCGGGGAGCTGTTTTTT; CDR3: CASSNGQGYTGELFF
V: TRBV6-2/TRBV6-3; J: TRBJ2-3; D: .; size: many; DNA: TGTGCCAGCAGTTACTCCGGGGGATCAGATACGCAGTATTTT; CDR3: CASSYSGGSDTQYF
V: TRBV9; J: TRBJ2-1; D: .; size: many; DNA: TGTGCCAGCAGCCAACACAGCGGAGCTGGGTCCAATGAGCAGTTCTTC; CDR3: CASSQHSGAGSNEQFF
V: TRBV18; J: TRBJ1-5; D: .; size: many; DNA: TGTGCCAGCTCACCGACGGCGGGAGGGAATCAGCCCCAGCATTTT; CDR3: CASSPTAGGNQPQHF
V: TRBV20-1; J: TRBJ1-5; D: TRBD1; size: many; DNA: TGCAGTGCTAGACCCGGGACAGGGGGCGGCGAGCCCCAGCATTTT; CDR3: CSARPGTGGGEPQHF
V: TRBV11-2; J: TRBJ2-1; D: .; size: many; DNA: TGTGCCAGCAGCTTAGTGGTGGCGGGTGTAGCCTACAATGAGCAGTTCTTC; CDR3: CASSLVVAGVAYNEQFF
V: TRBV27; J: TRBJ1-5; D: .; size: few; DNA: TGTGCCAGCAGTTTGTCTGGGGACCCCAATCAGCCCCAGCATTTT; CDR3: CASSLSGDPNQPQHF
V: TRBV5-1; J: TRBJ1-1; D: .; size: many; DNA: TGCGCCAGCGATGAAGGGGCGCCCGTAAAACAAGAAGCTTTCTTT; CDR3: CASDEGAPVKQEAFF
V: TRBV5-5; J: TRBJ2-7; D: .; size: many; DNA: TGTGCCAGCAGCCTAGGCCCCAGGGCGGTCTACGAGCAGTACTTC; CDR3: CASSLGPRAVYEQYF
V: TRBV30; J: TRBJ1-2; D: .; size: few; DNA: TGTGCCTGGACCGCTGGGGGCCCTAACTATGGCTACACCTTC; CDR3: CAWTAGGPNYGYTF
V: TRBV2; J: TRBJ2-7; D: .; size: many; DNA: TGTGCCAGCAGTACATACGAGCAGTACTTC; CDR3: CASSTYEQYF
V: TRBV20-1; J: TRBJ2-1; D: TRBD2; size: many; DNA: TGCAGTGCTAGAGATTGGAATAGCGGGAACTACAATGAGCAGTTCTTC; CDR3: CSARDWNSGNYNEQFF
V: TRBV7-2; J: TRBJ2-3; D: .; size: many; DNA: TGTGCCAGCAGCTTAGATACGAACCGGGATACGCAGTATTTT; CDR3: CASSLDTNRDTQYF
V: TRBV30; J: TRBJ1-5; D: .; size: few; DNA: TGTGCCTCTGGGGGGAATCAGCCCCAGCATTTT; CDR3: CASGGNQPQHF
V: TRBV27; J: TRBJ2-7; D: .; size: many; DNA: TGTGCCAGCAATACAAACCCGGGACACAACTACGAGCAGTACTTC; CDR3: CASNTNPGHNYEQYF
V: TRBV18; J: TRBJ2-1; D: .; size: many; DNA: TGTGCCAGCTCACCACCGGCCGACTACAATGAGCAGTTCTTC; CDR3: CASSPPADYNEQFF
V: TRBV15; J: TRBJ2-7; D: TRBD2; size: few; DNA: TGTGCCACCAGCGATGGACTAGCGGTATACGAGCAGTACTTC; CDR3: CATSDGLAVYEQYF
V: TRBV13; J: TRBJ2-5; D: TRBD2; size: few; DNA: TGTGCCAGCAAGGGGACTAGCGTCGAAGAGACCCAGTACTTC; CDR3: CASKGTSVEETQYF
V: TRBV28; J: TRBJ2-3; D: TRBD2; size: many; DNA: TGTGCCAGCAGTCCCGCTCGCGGGAGGGCGACAGATACGCAGTATTTT; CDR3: CASSPARGRATDTQYF
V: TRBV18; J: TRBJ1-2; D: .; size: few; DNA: TGTGCCAGCTCACCACAGGGTACCAACTATGGCTACACCTTC; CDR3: CASSPQGTNYGYTF
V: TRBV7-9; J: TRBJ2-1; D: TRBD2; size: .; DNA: TGTGCCAGCAGCTTAGACGGACTAGCAATCAATGAGCAGTTCTTC; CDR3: CASSLDGLAINEQFF
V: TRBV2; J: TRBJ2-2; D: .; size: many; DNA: TGTGCCAGCAGTTTTAGCCTCCCCACCGGGGAGCTGTTTTTT; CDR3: CASSFSLPTGELFF
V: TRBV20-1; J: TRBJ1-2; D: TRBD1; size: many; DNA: TGCAGCCAGGGACAGGGGTACGGCTACACCTTC; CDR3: CSQGQGYGYTF
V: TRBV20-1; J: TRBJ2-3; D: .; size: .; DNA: TGCAGTGCTAGAGATGTCGAATACTCCCCAGATACGCAGTATTTT; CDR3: CSARDVEYSPDTQYF
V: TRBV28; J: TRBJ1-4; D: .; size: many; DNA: TGTGCCAGCAGTTTCGACCAGGGTGCAACTAATGAAAAACTGTTTTTT; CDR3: CASSFDQGATNEKLFF
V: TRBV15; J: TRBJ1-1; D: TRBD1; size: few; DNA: TGTGCCACCAGCATCGACAGGGGGAACACTGAAGCTTTCTTT; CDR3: CATSIDRGNTEAFF
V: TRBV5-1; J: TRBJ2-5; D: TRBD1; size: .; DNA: TGCGCCAGCAGCTTTTCCGGGACAGGGAGGGAGACCCAGTACTTC; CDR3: CASSFSGTGRETQYF
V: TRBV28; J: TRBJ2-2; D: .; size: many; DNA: TGTGCCAGCAGTTTTATCGAGGGAGGCCCCACCGGGGAGCTGTTTTTT; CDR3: CASSFIEGGPTGELFF
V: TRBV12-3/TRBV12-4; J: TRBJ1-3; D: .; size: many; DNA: TGTGCCAGCAAGAGCCGATCTGGAAACACCATATATTTT; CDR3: CASKSRSGNTIYF
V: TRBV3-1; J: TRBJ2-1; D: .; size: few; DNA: TGTGCCAGCAGCCAAGGATTCGATGAGCAGTTCTTC; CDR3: CASSQGFDEQFF
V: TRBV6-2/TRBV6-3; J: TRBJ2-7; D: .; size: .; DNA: TGTGCCAGCAGTGGAAGTGGGCAGGCCTCCTACGAGCAGTACTTC; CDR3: CASSGSGQASYEQYF
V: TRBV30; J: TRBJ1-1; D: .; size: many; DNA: TGTGCCTGGAACCAGGGACGGCAAGCTTTCTTT; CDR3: CAWNQGRQAFF
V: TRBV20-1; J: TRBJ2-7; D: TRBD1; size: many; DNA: TGCAGTGCAAGACAGGGGGGAGAGCAGTACTTC; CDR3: CSARQGGEQYF
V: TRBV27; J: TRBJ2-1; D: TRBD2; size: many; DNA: TGTGCCAGCAGTGGGAGGGACCACGTCTACAATGAGCAGTTCTTC; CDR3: CASSGRDHVYNEQFF
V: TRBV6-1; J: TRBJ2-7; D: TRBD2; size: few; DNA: TGTGCCAGCAGCCCGTTTGGCGGGAGTTTTAATCTTCGGTCCTACGAGCAGTACTTC; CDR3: CASSPFGGSFNLRSYEQYF
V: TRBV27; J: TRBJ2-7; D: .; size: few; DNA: TGTGCCAGCAGTTCTGTGCATCGGTCCGCCTACGAGCAGTACTTC; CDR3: CASSSVHRSAYEQYF
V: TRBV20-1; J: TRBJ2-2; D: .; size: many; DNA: TGCAGTAGACTCCTAAGGGGCGGGGAGCTGTTTTTT; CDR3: CSRLLRGGELFF
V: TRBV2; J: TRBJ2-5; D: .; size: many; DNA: TGTGCCAGCGGGGGACACGGATCCCCGGGGGAGACCCAGTACTTC; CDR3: CASGGHGSPGETQYF
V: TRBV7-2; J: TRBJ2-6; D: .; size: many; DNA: TGTGCCAGCAGCTACCGGGACCCAACTTACGGGGCCAACGTCCTGACTTTC; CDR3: CASSYRDPTYGANVLTF
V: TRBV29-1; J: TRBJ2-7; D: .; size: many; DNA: TGCAGCGTACGCCCAGGGGACGCGTGCTTC; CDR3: CSVRPGDACF
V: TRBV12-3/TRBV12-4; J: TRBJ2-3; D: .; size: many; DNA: TGTGCCAGCAGTCCCTCCCTAGCGAGTCATGATACGCAGTATTTT; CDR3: CASSPSLASHDTQYF
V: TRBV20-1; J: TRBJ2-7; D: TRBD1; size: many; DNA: TGCAGTGCTGTACCCGGGACAGGGGCGTACGAGCAGTACTTC; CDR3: CSAVPGTGAYEQYF
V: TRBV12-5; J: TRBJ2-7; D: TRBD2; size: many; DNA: TGTGCCAGCGGCGGGAGTTACGAGCAGTACTTC; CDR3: CASGGSYEQYF
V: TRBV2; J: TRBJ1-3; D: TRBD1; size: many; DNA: TGTGCCAGCAGTGGGGGGACAGGGCCTGGAAACACCATATATTTT; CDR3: CASSGGTGPGNTIYF
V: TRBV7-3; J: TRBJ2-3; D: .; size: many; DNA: TGTGCCAGCAGGCTGGGGCGACACGGGGATACGCAGTATTTT; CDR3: CASRLGRHGDTQYF
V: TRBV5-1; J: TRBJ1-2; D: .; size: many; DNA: TGCGCCAGCAGCTTAGGACCCTATGGCTACACCTTC; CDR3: CASSLGPYGYTF
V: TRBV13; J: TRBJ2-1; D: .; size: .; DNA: TGTGCCAGCAGCTTAGGGGACGTAGCTTCCCACAATGAGCAGTTCTTC; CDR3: CASSLGDVASHNEQFF
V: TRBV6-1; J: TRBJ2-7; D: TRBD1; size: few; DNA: TGTGCCAGCGGAAGAACTCCGGGACAGGCCGCCTACGAGCAGTACTTC; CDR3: CASGRTPGQAAYEQYF
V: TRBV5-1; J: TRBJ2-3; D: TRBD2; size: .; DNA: TGCGCCAGCAGGAGAGGTGGGCTAGCGGGCCTTTACCGGACAGATACGCAGTATTTT; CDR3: CASRRGGLAGLYRTDTQYF